Listed below are T cell receptor beta chains from one sample, sequenced in a study of blood T cell repertoires in COVID-19. Assay: immunoSEQ multiplex PCR; the TCRdb copy retains only in-frame clones and omits some. The top ten hold approximately 5.3% of the sample, which has 65,000 to 85,000 clones, around four fifths seen once. The sequenced material came from peripheral blood. These receptors all stem from a man aged 50-60 years with active COVID-19. Both conserved end residues are part of each CDR3. Each record gives: CDR3 protein, clone size, J gene, V gene. The size field is filled for only some rows; it gives once, few, many or a size class.

CATSGMASITYNEQFF - TRBJ2-1 TRBV24-1
CASSYSRVGLATYEQYF few TRBJ2-7 TRBV6-2/TRBV6-3
CASSEAIGGRETQYF - TRBJ2-5 TRBV2
CASSLARVANYGYTF - TRBJ1-2 TRBV7-8
CASSKGQNTGELFF once TRBJ2-2 TRBV5-4
CASSPGSGEVTGELFF - TRBJ2-2 TRBV7-3
CASSPTSTDEQYF - TRBJ2-7 TRBV4-2
CASSFLAGVEQYF - TRBJ2-7 TRBV28
CASRNNSGNTIYF few TRBJ1-3 TRBV19
CASSPAGANYGYTF - TRBJ1-2 TRBV19
CASSEDRDTEAFF many TRBJ1-1 TRBV3-1/TRBV3-2
CASSPWTGGDVLHEQYF - TRBJ2-7 TRBV5-1
CASSLPRQGARETQYF - TRBJ2-5 TRBV5-1
CASSLLLAGDSEQYF - TRBJ2-7 TRBV7-2
CASSSWGREGTDTQYF - TRBJ2-3 TRBV7-9
CASSLSRANYGYTF - TRBJ1-2 TRBV27
CASPGTGTTEAFF - TRBJ1-1 TRBV28
CSASRNTGWVAGNTIYF few TRBJ1-3 TRBV20-1
CASSDVTRTGDDTDTQYF - TRBJ2-3 TRBV6-1
CASSLASGRAHDEQYF once TRBJ2-7 TRBV7-8
CASKGQEGGEQYF few TRBJ2-7 TRBV19
CASSSRPQGANEQFF - TRBJ2-1 TRBV6-5
CASSTDSPNTGELFF - TRBJ2-2 TRBV5-1
CASSHMQTAPYEQYF few TRBJ2-7 TRBV11-2
CASSIFKGQGNEQFF - TRBJ2-1 TRBV19
CASRTRGQETQYF once TRBJ2-5 TRBV6-6
CASSIPRGLAANTGELFF - TRBJ2-2 TRBV9
CASSLYTGDRTNTGELFF - TRBJ2-2 TRBV27
CASSGDRGRNGYTF - TRBJ1-2 TRBV2
CASSPRTGNYGYTF - TRBJ1-2 TRBV9
CASSQTGGGQPQHF - TRBJ1-5 TRBV3-1/TRBV3-2
CASSSGQGGTGELFF once TRBJ2-2 TRBV7-7
CASSLAGLGYLYEGQFF - TRBJ2-1 TRBV5-6
CASSLAVSSYNEQFF - TRBJ2-1 TRBV7-2
CASGLSTEPGELFF - TRBJ2-2 TRBV2
CASIVFHSSNQPQHF - TRBJ1-5 TRBV19
CASSTLTPQGAAYEQYF - TRBJ2-7 TRBV19
CAWSSTTGDAFF - TRBJ1-1 TRBV30
CASRHRRDSEAFF - TRBJ1-1 TRBV7-8
CAISESDREHEQYF - TRBJ2-7 TRBV10-3